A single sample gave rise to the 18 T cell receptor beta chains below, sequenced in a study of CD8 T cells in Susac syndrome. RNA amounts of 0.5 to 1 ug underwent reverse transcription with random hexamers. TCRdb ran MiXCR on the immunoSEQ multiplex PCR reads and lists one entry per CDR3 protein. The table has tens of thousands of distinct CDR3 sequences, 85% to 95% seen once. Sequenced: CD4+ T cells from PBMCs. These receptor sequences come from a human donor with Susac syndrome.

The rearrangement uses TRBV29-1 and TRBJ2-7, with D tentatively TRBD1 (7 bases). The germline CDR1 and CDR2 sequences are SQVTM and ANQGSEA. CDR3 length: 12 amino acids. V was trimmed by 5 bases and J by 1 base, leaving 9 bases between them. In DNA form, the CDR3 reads TGCAGCGTTCAGGGGGGATCCTACGAGCAGTACTTC. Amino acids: CSVQGGSYEQYF.

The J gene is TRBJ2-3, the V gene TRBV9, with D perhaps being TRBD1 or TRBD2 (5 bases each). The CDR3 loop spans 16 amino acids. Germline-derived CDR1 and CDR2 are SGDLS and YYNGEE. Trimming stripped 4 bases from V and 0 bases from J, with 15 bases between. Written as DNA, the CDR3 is TGTGCCAGCAGCTTCCGGGACGCGTCTAGCACAGATACGCAGTATTTT. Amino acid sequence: CASSFRDASSTDTQYF.

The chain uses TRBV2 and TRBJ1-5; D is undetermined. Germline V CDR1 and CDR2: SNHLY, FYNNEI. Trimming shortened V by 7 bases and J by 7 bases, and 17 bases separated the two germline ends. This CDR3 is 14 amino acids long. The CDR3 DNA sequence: TGTGCCAGCACTCCGTCAGACCACGGACAGCCCCAGCATTTT. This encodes CASTPSDHGQPQHF.

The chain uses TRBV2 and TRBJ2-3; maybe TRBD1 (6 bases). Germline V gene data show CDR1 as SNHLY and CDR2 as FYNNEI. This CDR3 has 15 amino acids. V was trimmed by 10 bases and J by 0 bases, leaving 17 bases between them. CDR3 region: CAILDRTSSTDTQYF. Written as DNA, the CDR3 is TGTGCCATCCTCGACAGGACCTCTAGCACAGATACGCAGTATTTT.

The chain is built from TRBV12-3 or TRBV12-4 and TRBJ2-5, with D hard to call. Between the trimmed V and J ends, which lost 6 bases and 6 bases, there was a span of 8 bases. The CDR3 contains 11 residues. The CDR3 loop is CASSPEQTQYF. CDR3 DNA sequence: TGTGCCAGCAGCCCCGAACAGACCCAGTACTTC.

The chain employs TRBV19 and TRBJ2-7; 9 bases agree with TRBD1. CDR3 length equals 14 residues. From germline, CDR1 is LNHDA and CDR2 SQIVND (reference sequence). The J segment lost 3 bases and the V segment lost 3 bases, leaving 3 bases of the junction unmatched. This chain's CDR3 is CASSIRTGDYEQYF. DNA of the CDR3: TGTGCCAGTAGTATCCGGACAGGGGACTACGAGCAGTACTTC. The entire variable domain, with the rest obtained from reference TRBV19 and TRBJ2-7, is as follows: DGGITQSPKYLFRKEGQNVTLSCEQNLNHDAMYWYRQDPGQGLRLIYYSQIVNDFQKGDIAEGYSVSREKKESFPLTVTSAQKNPTAFYLCASSIRTGDYEQYFGPGTRLTVT.

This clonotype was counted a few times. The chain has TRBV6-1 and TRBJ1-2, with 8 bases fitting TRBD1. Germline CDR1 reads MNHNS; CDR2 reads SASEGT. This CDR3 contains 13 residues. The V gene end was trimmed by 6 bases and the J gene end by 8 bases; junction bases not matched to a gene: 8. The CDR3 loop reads CASRITGGVGYTF. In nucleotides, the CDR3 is TGTGCCAGCAGGATTACAGGGGGGGTCGGCTACACCTTC.

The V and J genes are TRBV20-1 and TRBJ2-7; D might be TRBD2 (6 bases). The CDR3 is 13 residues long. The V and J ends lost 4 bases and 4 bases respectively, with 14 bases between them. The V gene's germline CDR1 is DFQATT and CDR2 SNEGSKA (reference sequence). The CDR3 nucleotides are TGCAGTGCTAAACTGGCGGGGTTATACGAGCAGTACTTC. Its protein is CSAKLAGLYEQYF.

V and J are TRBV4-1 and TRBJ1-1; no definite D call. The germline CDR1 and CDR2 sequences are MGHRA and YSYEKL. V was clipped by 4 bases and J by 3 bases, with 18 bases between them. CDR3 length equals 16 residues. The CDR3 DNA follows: TGCGCCAGCAGCCCTCTTCTCCGAGTGGGGTACACTGAAGCTTTCTTT. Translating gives CASSPLLRVGYTEAFF.

CDR3 loop: CASSFGSYDTGELFF. CDR3 DNA: TGTGCCAGCAGTTTTGGCAGTTATGACACCGGGGAGCTGTTTTTT. The rearrangement joins TRBV12-3 or TRBV12-4 to TRBJ2-2; D remains ambiguous. This CDR3 has 15 amino acids. Deletions cut 3 bases from V and 3 bases from J, with 11 bases between.

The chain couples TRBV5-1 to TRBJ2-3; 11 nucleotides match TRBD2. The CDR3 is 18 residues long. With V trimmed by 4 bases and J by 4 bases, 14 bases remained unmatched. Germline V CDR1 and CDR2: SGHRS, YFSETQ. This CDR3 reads CASSDRASGGRIADTQYF. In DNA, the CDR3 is TGCGCCAGCAGCGATCGGGCTAGCGGGGGGAGGATCGCAGATACGCAGTATTTT.

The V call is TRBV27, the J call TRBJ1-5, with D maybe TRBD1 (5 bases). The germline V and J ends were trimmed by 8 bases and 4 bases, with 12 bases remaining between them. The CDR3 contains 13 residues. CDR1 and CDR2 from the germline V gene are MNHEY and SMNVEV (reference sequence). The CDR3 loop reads CASGGGTNQPQHF. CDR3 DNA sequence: TGTGCCAGCGGAGGAGGGACTAATCAGCCCCAGCATTTT.

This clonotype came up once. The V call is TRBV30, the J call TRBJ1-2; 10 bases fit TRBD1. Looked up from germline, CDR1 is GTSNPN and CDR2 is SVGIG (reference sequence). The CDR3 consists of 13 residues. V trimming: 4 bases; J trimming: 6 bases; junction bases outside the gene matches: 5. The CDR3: CAWTKGQGNGYTF. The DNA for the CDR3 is TGTGCCTGGACCAAGGGACAGGGGAATGGCTACACCTTC.

The CDR3 reads CSVGVNTGELFF. As DNA, the CDR3 is TGCAGCGTTGGCGTAAACACCGGGGAGCTGTTTTTT. V is TRBV29-1 and J is TRBJ2-2; D remains unclear. The CDR3 contains 12 residues. CDR1 is SQVTM and CDR2 is ANQGSEA in the germline V gene. V was shortened by 4 bases and J by 2 bases, with 5 bases between the two germline ends.

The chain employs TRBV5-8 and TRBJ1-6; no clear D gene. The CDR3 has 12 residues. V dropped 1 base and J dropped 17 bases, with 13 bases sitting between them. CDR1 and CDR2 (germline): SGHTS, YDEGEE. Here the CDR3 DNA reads TGTGCCAGCAGCTTGTGGGTGCCCCAGATCCACTTT. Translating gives CASSLWVPQIHF. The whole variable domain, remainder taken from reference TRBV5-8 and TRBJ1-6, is EAGVTQSPTHLIKTRGQQATLRCSPISGHTSVYWYQQALGLGLQFLLWYDEGEERNRGNFPPRFSGRQFPNYSSELNVNALELEDSALYLCASSLWVPQIHFGNGTRLTVT.

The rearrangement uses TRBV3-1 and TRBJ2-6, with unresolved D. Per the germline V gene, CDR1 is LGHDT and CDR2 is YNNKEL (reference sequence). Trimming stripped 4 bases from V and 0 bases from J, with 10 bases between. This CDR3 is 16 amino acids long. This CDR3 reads CASSREVPSGANVLTF. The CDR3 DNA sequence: TGTGCCAGCAGCCGAGAGGTACCCTCTGGGGCCAACGTCCTGACTTTC. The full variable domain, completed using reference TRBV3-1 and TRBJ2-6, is DTAVSQTPKYLVTQMGNDKSIKCEQNLGHDTMYWYKQDSKKFLKIMFSYNNKELIINETVPNRFSPKSPDKAHLNLHINSLELGDSAVYFCASSREVPSGANVLTFGAGSRLTVL.

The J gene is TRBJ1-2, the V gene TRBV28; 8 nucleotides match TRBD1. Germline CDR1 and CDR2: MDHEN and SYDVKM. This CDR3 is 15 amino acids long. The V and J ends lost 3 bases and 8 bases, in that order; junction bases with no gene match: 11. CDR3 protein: CASSFPNPGGAGYTF. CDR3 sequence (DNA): TGTGCCAGCAGTTTCCCAAACCCAGGGGGCGCAGGCTACACCTTC.

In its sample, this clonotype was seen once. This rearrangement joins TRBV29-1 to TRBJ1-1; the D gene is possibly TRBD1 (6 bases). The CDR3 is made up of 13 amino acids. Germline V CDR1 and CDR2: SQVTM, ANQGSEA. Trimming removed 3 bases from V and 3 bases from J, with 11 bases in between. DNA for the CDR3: TGCAGCGTTGAGAGGGGGGGGGACACTGAAGCTTTCTTT. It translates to CSVERGGDTEAFF. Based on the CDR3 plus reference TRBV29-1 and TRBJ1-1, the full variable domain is SAVISQKPSRDICQRGTSLTIQCQVDSQVTMMFWYRQQPGQSLTLIATANQGSEATYESGFVIDKFPISRPNLTFSTLTVSNMSPEDSSIYLCSVERGGDTEAFFGQGTRLTVV.